These T cell receptor beta chains were read from a single sample in a study of identical twins. One entry per CDR3 protein, called by TCRdb with MiXCR from the 5' RACE reads. The sample holds 350,000 to 400,000 distinct CDR3 sequences, roughly 10% seen once. Sequences were obtained from naive T cells sorted from blood. These receptors all stem from a woman between 50 and 59 years old in good health. CDR3s include the opening cysteine and the closing phenylalanine or tryptophan. D genes are given only for firm matches. Clone sizes are given selectively: once, few, many, or a class where the clone is expanded.

>TRBV20-1|TRBJ2-7|many|NA
CSASRSHEQYF
TGCAGTGCATCTAGATCCCACGAGCAGTACTTC
>TRBV27|TRBJ2-5|NA|TRBD2
CASDPFGGGLETQYF
TGTGCCAGTGACCCCTTTGGGGGAGGGCTCGAGACCCAGTACTTC
>TRBV6-1|TRBJ2-1|NA|TRBD1
CASSDPPGQGPQFF
TGTGCCAGCAGTGATCCTCCGGGACAGGGCCCTCAGTTCTTC
>TRBV11-3|TRBJ2-2|few|TRBD1
CASSYSFRDRGSGGELFF
TGTGCCAGCAGCTACTCCTTTCGGGACAGGGGATCCGGCGGGGAGCTGTTTTTT
>TRBV2|TRBJ2-5|many|NA
CATSEETQYF
TGTGCCACCAGTGAGGAGACCCAGTACTTC
>TRBV20-1|TRBJ1-5|few|TRBD1
CSARRSGGPNQPQHF
TGCAGTGCTAGACGTTCAGGGGGCCCCAATCAGCCCCAGCATTTT
>TRBV4-1|TRBJ2-7|many|NA
CASSQEDRSSYEQYF
TGCGCCAGCAGCCAAGAGGACAGAAGCTCCTACGAGCAGTACTTC
>TRBV7-7|TRBJ2-1|NA|NA
CASSLVVGESSYNEQFF
TGTGCTAGCAGCTTAGTAGTTGGGGAAAGCTCCTACAATGAGCAGTTCTTC
>TRBV20-1|TRBJ1-1|many|TRBD1
CSASNRGRNTEAFF
TGCAGTGCTAGTAACAGGGGGCGTAATACTGAAGCTTTCTTT
>TRBV12-3/TRBV12-4|TRBJ2-5|NA|NA
CASSFFVQLGGETQYF
TGTGCCAGCAGTTTTTTTGTCCAGTTGGGGGGTGAGACCCAGTACTTC
>TRBV5-1|TRBJ1-1|many|NA
CASSLAQRGLNTEAFF
TGCGCCAGCAGCTTGGCCCAGAGAGGGTTGAACACTGAAGCTTTCTTT
>TRBV19|TRBJ1-2|NA|NA
CASTLSSAGYTF
TGTGCCTCAACTCTATCCAGCGCTGGCTACACCTTC
>TRBV20-1|TRBJ1-5|many|NA
CSAGPLQGTGQPQHF
TGCAGTGCTGGCCCTCTCCAGGGGACGGGGCAGCCCCAGCATTTT
>TRBV4-1|TRBJ2-7|NA|NA
CASSHGEGSSYEQYF
TGCGCCAGCAGCCATGGGGAAGGGAGCTCCTACGAGCAGTACTTC
>TRBV20-1|TRBJ2-3|NA|NA
CSASVSLPDTQYF
TGCAGTGCTAGTGTGAGCTTACCAGATACGCAGTATTTT
>TRBV5-1|TRBJ1-3|NA|NA
CASSLADSRNTIYF
TGCGCCAGCAGCTTGGCGGACAGCCGAAACACCATATATTTT
>TRBV5-1|TRBJ1-6|few|NA
CASAAQGDSPLHF
TGCGCCAGTGCGGCTCAGGGTGACTCACCCCTCCACTTT
>TRBV20-1|TRBJ1-4|NA|NA
CSARAVEKLFF
TGCAGTGCTAGAGCGGTTGAAAAACTGTTTTTT
>TRBV15|TRBJ2-7|few|NA
CATSRVRDAYLGEQYF
TGTGCCACCAGCAGAGTCCGGGACGCCTACCTGGGCGAGCAGTACTTC
>TRBV5-1|TRBJ2-3|NA|TRBD1
CASTGTGGGITDTQYF
TGCGCCAGCACCGGGACAGGGGGCGGAATCACAGATACGCAGTATTTT
>TRBV9|TRBJ2-7|many|NA
CASSVEAVSYEQYF
TGTGCCAGCAGCGTAGAAGCGGTTTCCTACGAGCAGTACTTC
>TRBV20-1|TRBJ2-1|NA|TRBD2
CSAEREGSYNEQFF
TGCAGTGCTGAGCGGGAGGGCTCCTACAATGAGCAGTTCTTC
>TRBV12-3/TRBV12-4|TRBJ1-6|many|TRBD1
CASRPGTDNSPLHF
TGTGCCAGCAGACCCGGGACAGATAATTCACCCCTCCACTTT
>TRBV5-6|TRBJ2-1|NA|TRBD2
CASSLGTREQFF
TGTGCCAGCAGCTTGGGGACTAGGGAGCAGTTCTTC
>TRBV20-1|TRBJ2-3|few|NA
CSARPTLTDTQYF
TGCAGTGCTAGACCAACCCTAACAGATACGCAGTATTTT
>TRBV12-3/TRBV12-4|TRBJ2-1|few|NA
CASSFIRDYNEQFF
TGTGCCAGCAGTTTTATCAGGGACTACAATGAGCAGTTCTTC
>TRBV7-2|TRBJ1-1|many|NA
CASSLYMNTEAFF
TGTGCCAGCAGCTTATACATGAACACTGAAGCTTTCTTT
>TRBV20-1|TRBJ1-2|few|NA
CSAPEVRGSYGYTF
TGCAGTGCCCCCGAGGTCAGGGGTTCTTATGGCTACACCTTC
>TRBV12-3/TRBV12-4|TRBJ2-3|many|TRBD1
CASSEQGESTDTQYF
TGTGCCAGCAGCGAACAGGGGGAGAGCACAGATACGCAGTATTTT
>TRBV12-3/TRBV12-4|TRBJ2-3|NA|NA
CASSFGQITDTQYF
TGTGCCAGCAGCTTCGGACAGATCACAGATACGCAGTATTTT
>TRBV7-9|TRBJ1-4|many|NA
CASSSRGEKLFF
TGTGCCAGCAGCAGCCGGGGGGAAAAACTGTTTTTT